Below are 15 T cell receptor beta chains sequenced from a single sample in a study of blood T cells in healthy people across ages. It was with a sample-barcoded 5' primer and a J-beta primer mix that a second PCR of roughly 6 to 12 cycles was run. One entry per CDR3 protein, called by TCRdb with MiXCR from the 5' RACE reads. Of hundreds of thousands of distinct CDR3 sequences in the sample, roughly 44% were seen once. Input material: blood. The receptors come from a man in his 60s in good health.

This chain connects TRBV2 to TRBJ2-7; 8 bases align to TRBD2. Unmatched junction bases numbered 8, after V lost 1 base and J lost 6 bases. Germline CDR1 is SNHLY and CDR2 is FYNNEI. The CDR3 has 15 amino acids. CDR3 nucleotides: TGTGCCAGCAGTGAAGGAGCGGGGGTTGAGGGCGAGCAGTACTTC. It yields the protein CASSEGAGVEGEQYF.

This clonotype was detected many times. This sequence joins TRBV29-1 and TRBJ2-3, with unresolved D. CDR1 and CDR2 from the germline V gene are SQVTM and ANQGSEA. Trimming cost V 0 bases and J 0 bases, with 13 bases left between them. CDR3 size: 16 residues. CDR3 nucleotides: TGCAGCGTTGAAGATCTTAGCCCGATAAGCACAGATACGCAGTATTTT. Its translation: CSVEDLSPISTDTQYF.

Turning to this clonotype: Compared with germline, one end of the junction differs, possibly owing to a read error. The rearrangement joins TRBV4-1 to TRBJ2-7; D is ambiguous. The CDR3 has 13 residues. The germline V gene has CDR1 MGHRA and CDR2 YSYEKL. The CDR3 protein is CAGSQAISYEQYF. The CDR3 nucleotides read TGCGCCGGCAGCCAAGCGATTTCCTACGAGCAGTACTTC.

This rearrangement joins TRBV6-2 or TRBV6-3 to TRBJ1-5; D is ambiguous. This CDR3 comprises 17 residues. V lost 2 bases, J lost 1 base, and 15 bases lay in between. The germline V gene has CDR1 MNHEY and CDR2 SVGEGT. The CDR3 nucleotides read TGTGCCAGCAGTTACGGTTCGGTCCCTACCAGCAATCAGCCCCAGCATTTT. Protein: CASSYGSVPTSNQPQHF.

This sequence joins TRBV12-3 or TRBV12-4 and TRBJ1-2; unclear D gene. The CDR3 is 13 residues long. The V end lost 6 bases, the J end lost 3 bases, and 11 bases lay between the germline ends. CDR3: CASSSLEDYGYTF. Here the CDR3 DNA reads TGTGCCAGCAGCTCACTGGAGGACTATGGCTACACCTTC.

The V gene is TRBV6-1, the J gene TRBJ2-3; 8 bases map to TRBD1. This CDR3 region has 14 residues. With V trimmed by 6 bases and J by 3 bases, 5 bases remained unmatched. Germline CDR1 MNHNS, CDR2 SASEGT. The CDR3 loop reads CASSEDRVTDTQYF. In nucleotides, the CDR3 is TGTGCCAGCAGCGAGGACAGGGTAACAGATACGCAGTATTTT.

This clonotype occurred many times. This chain connects TRBV29-1 to TRBJ2-5; D is ambiguous. The V gene lost 0 bases and the J gene lost 0 bases, with 2 bases spanning the gap. CDR1 is SQVTM, CDR2 ANQGSEA, per germline. The CDR3 consists of 12 residues. CDR3 sequence (DNA): TGCAGCGTTGAAGAGTACCAAGAGACCCAGTACTTC. Protein: CSVEEYQETQYF.

This clonotype was observed at least ten times. CDR3 in amino acids: CSVAEQGAGIQYF. The DNA for the CDR3 is TGCAGCGTCGCTGAACAGGGGGCGGGAATTCAGTACTTC. This rearrangement joins TRBV29-1 to TRBJ2-4; 9 positions agree with TRBD1. The V and J ends lost 6 bases and 10 bases, in that order; junction bases with no gene match: 10. This CDR3 is 13 amino acids long. Germline V gene sequence: CDR1 SQVTM, CDR2 ANQGSEA.

This chain uses TRBV6-1 with TRBJ2-6, with D tentatively TRBD1 (6 bases). CDR1 is MNHNS, CDR2 SASEGT, per germline. This CDR3 comprises 16 residues. The germline V and J ends were trimmed by 1 base and 0 bases, with 7 bases remaining between them. The CDR3 here is CASSEDRASGANVLTF. Written as DNA, the CDR3 is TGTGCCAGCAGTGAAGACAGGGCCTCTGGGGCCAACGTCCTGACTTTC.

The table lists this clonotype with a count of one. Its ends do not fully match the called genes, so a read error is possible. This chain connects TRBV12-3 or TRBV12-4 to TRBJ2-3; D may be TRBD2 (6 bases). The CDR3 spans 14 residues. The CDR3 is CASSFGGRGDMQYF. The CDR3, as DNA: TGTGCCAGCAGTTTCGGAGGGAGAGGAGATATGCAGTATTTT.

This sequence joins TRBV20-1 and TRBJ2-1, with 14 positions matching TRBD2. CDR1 and CDR2 (germline): DFQATT, SNEGSKA (reference sequence). V shed 6 bases and J 0 bases; nucleotides not matched to a gene: 4. The CDR3 has 16 residues. This CDR3 reads CSARGTSGGSYNEQFF. CDR3 coding DNA: TGCAGTGCCCGAGGGACTAGCGGGGGCTCCTACAATGAGCAGTTCTTC.

The chain joins TRBV29-1 to TRBJ2-7; tentatively, D is TRBD2 (6 bases). CDR1 is SQVTM, CDR2 ANQGSEA, per germline. V was shortened by 7 bases and J by 5 bases, with 12 bases between the two germline ends. This CDR3 is 11 amino acids long. The CDR3 spells CSAGTHDEQYF. CDR3 coding DNA: TGCAGCGCCGGGACTCACGACGAGCAGTACTTC.

This clonotype has only a few counts. CDR3: CATSRDEGGTGELFF. In DNA, the CDR3 is TGTGCCACCAGCAGAGATGAGGGCGGAACCGGGGAGCTGTTTTTT. This sequence joins TRBV15 and TRBJ2-2; maybe TRBD2 (5 bases). The V gene's germline CDR1 is LNHNV and CDR2 YYDKDF (reference sequence). This CDR3 contains 15 residues. Trimming shortened V by 0 bases and J by 5 bases, and 10 bases separated the two germline ends.

The chain uses TRBV15 and TRBJ2-1; 9 bases match TRBD1. V shed 1 base and J 1 base; nucleotides not matched to a gene: 2. The germline CDR1 and CDR2 sequences are LNHNV and YYDKDF (reference sequence). The CDR3 has 16 amino acids. CDR3 sequence (DNA): TGTGCCACCAGCAGAGTGGGACAGGGTTCCTACAATGAGCAGTTCTTC. Translated: CATSRVGQGSYNEQFF.

The chain has TRBV5-1 and TRBJ2-1; 7 bases align to TRBD2. With 5 bases clipped from V and 3 bases from J, the junction kept 5 bases outside the gene matches. CDR1 and CDR2 (germline): SGHRS, YFSETQ. The length of the CDR3 is 14 residues. The CDR3 sequence is CASSSGSFYNEQFF. The CDR3 coding sequence is TGCGCCAGCAGTAGCGGGTCTTTCTACAATGAGCAGTTCTTC.